This TCR beta chain appears in the sequencing data of a study of blood T cell repertoires in COVID-19. Study summary: Some COVID-19 samples were acute and others convalescent; all came from the United States, Italy and Spain.

Original handling: Reference gene primer amplification in the assay estimated nucleated cell counts. This table comes from immunoSEQ multiplex PCR, and its TCRdb copy is limited to in-frame clones, with some not included. D and trimming come from the DNA, and the V and J calls and clone size come from that table. Counted here are approximately 93,000 clones, around 88% occurring once; the ten biggest clones make up about 1.9%. Germline CDR1 SGHAT, CDR2 FQNNGV. Trimming stripped 3 bases from V and 16 bases from J, with 10 bases between. The CDR3 extends over 11 amino acids. This sequence was found in a man aged 45-65 years with COVID-19, enrolled during active disease. The rearrangement links TRBV11-2 to TRBJ1-6; D perhaps matches TRBD1 (6 bases). What was sequenced was peripheral blood. The DNA of the CDR3 is TGTGCCAGCAGCTTGGGGACAAGACTCCACTTT. It encodes CASSLGTRLHF.